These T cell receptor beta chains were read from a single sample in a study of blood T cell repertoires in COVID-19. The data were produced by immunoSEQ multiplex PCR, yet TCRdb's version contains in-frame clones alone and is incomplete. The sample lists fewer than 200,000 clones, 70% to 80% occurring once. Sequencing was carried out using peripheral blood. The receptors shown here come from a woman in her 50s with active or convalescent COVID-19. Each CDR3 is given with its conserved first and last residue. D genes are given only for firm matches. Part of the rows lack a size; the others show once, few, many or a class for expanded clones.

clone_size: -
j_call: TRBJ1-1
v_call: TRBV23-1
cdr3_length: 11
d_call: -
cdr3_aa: CAGHGNTEAFF
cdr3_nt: TGCGCCGGACACGGGAACACTGAAGCTTTCTTT

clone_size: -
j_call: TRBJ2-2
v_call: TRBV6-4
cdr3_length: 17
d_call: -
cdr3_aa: CASSDSPTGTNTGELFF
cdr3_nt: TGTGCCAGCAGTGACTCTCCGACAGGGACTAACACCGGGGAGCTGTTTTTT

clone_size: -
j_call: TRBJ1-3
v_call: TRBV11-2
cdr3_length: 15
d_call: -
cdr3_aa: CASSPLRGSGNTIYF
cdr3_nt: TGTGCCAGCAGCCCCCTTCGGGGATCCGGAAACACCATATATTTT

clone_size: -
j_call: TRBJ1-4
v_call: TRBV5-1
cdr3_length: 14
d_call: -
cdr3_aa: CASSFGRGGEKLFF
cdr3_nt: TGCGCCAGCAGCTTCGGCAGGGGCGGTGAAAAACTGTTTTTT

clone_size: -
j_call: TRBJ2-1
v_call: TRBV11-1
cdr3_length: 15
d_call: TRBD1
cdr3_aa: CASSLAGQGVDEQFF
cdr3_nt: TGTGCCAGCAGCTTAGCCGGCCAGGGGGTTGATGAGCAGTTCTTC

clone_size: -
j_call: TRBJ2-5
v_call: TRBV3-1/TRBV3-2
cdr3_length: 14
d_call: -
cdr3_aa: CASSQDRERETQYF
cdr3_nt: TGTGCCAGCAGCCAAGACAGGGAACGGGAGACCCAGTACTTC

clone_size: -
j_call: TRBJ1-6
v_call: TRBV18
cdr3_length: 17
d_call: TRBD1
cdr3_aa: CASSNRDSQHYNSPLHF
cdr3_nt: TGTGCCAGCTCAAACCGGGACAGCCAACACTATAATTCACCCCTCCACTTT

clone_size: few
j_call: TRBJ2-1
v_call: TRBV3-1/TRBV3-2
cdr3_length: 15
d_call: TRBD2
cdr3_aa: CASSQEAGAFNEQFF
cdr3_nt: TGTGCCAGCAGCCAAGAAGCGGGGGCTTTCAATGAGCAGTTCTTC

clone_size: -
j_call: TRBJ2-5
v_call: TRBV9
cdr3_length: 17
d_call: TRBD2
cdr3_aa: CASSPQTSGRAGETQYF
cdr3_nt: TGTGCCAGCAGCCCCCAGACTAGCGGGAGGGCGGGTGAGACCCAGTACTTC

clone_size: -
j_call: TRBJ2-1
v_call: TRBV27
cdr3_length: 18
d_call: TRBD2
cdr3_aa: CASSLSPPGLAEYNEQFF
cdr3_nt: TGTGCCAGCAGTCTAAGCCCCCCCGGACTAGCGGAGTACAATGAGCAGTTCTTC

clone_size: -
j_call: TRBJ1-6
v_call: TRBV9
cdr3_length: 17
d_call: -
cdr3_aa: CASSVGPRADTFSPLHF
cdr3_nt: TGTGCCAGCAGCGTGGGGCCCAGGGCGGATACGTTTTCACCCCTCCACTTT

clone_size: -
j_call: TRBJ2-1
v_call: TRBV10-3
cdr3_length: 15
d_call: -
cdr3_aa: CAISVSRESNNEQFF
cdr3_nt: TGTGCCATCAGTGTGAGTCGGGAGAGCAACAATGAGCAGTTCTTC

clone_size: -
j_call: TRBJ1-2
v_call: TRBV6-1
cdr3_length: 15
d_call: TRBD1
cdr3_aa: CASSEYRGQNYGYTF
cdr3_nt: TGTGCCAGCAGTGAATATAGGGGACAGAACTATGGCTACACCTTC

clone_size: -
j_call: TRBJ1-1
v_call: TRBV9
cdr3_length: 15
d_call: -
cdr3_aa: CASSARTELNTEAFF
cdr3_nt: TGTGCCAGCAGCGCCCGGACTGAGCTGAACACTGAAGCTTTCTTT

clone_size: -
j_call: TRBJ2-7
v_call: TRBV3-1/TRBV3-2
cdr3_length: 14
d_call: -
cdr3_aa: CASSQAGSRDEQYF
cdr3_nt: TGTGCCAGCAGCCAGGCCGGGTCTCGGGACGAGCAGTACTTC

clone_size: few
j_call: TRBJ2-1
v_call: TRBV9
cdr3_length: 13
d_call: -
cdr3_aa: CASSKGSNNEQFF
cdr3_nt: TGTGCCAGCAGCAAAGGGAGCAACAATGAGCAGTTCTTC

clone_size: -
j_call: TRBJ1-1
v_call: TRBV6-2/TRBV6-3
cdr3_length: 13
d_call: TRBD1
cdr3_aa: CASSDHRGAEAFF
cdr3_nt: TGTGCCAGCAGTGATCACAGGGGCGCTGAAGCTTTCTTT

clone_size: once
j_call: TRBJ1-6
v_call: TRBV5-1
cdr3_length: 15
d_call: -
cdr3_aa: CASSLAGQDISPLHF
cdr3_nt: TGCGCCAGCAGCTTGGCTGGGCAAGATATCTCACCCCTCCACTTT

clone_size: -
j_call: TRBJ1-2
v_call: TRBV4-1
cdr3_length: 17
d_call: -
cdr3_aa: CASSQGVIDTANYGYTF
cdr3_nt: TGCGCCAGCAGCCAAGGGGTTATAGACACCGCTAACTATGGCTACACCTTC

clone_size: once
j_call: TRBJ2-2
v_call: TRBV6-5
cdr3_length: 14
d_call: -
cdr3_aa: CASSYRLDAGELFF
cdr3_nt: TGTGCCAGCAGTTACCGGCTAGATGCCGGGGAGCTGTTTTTT

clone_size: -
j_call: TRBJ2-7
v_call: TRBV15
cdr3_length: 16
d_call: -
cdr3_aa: CATSNGYGQNSYEQYF
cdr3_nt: TGTGCCACCAGCAACGGGTATGGACAGAACTCCTACGAGCAGTACTTC

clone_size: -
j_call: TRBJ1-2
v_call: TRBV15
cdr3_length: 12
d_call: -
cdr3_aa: CATSVDSYGYTF
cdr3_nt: TGTGCCACCAGCGTGGACAGCTATGGCTACACCTTC

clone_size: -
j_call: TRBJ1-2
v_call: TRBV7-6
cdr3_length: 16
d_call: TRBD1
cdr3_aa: CASSLGGIQGGDGYTF
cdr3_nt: TGTGCCAGCAGCTTAGGGGGTATACAGGGGGGCGATGGCTACACCTTC

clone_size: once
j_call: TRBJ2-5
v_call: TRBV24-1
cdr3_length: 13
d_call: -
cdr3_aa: CATRDSVGETQYF
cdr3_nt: TGTGCCACCAGAGACTCGGTTGGGGAGACCCAGTACTTC

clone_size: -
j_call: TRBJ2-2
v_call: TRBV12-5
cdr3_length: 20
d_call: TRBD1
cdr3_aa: CASGLVLSPGTVKNTGELFF
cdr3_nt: TGTGCTAGTGGTTTGGTACTTAGTCCCGGGACAGTAAAGAACACCGGGGAGCTGTTTTTT

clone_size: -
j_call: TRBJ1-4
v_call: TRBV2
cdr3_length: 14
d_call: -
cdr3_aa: CASGATSTNEKLFF
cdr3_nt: TGTGCCAGCGGGGCGACCTCAACTAATGAAAAACTGTTTTTT

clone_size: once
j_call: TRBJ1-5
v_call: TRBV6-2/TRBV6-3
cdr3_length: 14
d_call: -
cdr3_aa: CASSYDRPGQPQHF
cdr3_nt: TGTGCCAGCAGTTACGACAGGCCAGGTCAGCCCCAGCATTTT

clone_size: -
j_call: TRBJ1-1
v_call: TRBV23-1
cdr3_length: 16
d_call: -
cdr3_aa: CASSQSLQGQPDEAFF
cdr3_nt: TGCGCCAGCAGTCAATCTCTCCAGGGTCAACCCGACGAAGCTTTCTTT

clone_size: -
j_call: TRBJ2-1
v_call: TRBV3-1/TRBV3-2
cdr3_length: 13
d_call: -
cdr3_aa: CASSQGTVNEQFF
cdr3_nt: TGTGCCAGCAGCCAAGGGACAGTCAATGAGCAGTTCTTC

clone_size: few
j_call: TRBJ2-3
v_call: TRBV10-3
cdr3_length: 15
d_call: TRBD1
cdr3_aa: CAISESDRGTDTQYF
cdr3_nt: TGTGCCATCAGTGAGTCGGACAGGGGGACAGATACGCAGTATTTT

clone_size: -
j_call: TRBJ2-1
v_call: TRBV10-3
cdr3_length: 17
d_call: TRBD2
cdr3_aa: CAISDPSLAGGWDEQFF
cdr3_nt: TGTGCCATCAGTGACCCCTCACTAGCGGGAGGGTGGGATGAGCAGTTCTTC

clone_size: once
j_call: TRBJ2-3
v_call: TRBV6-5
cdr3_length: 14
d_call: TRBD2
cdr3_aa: CASIKREVTDTQYF
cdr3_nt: TGTGCCAGCATTAAGCGGGAGGTCACAGATACGCAGTATTTT

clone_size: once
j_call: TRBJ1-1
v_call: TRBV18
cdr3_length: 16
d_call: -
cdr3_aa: CASSSRGPGRSTEAFF
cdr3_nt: TGTGCCAGCTCCTCACGAGGTCCAGGGAGGAGTACTGAAGCTTTCTTT

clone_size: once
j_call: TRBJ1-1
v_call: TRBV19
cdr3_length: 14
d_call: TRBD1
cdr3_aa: CASDRDGMNTEAFF
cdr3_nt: TGTGCCAGTGACAGGGACGGGATGAACACTGAAGCTTTCTTT

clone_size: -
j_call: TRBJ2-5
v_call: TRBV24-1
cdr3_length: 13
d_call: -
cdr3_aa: CATSKQNFETQYF
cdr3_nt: TGTGCCACCAGTAAACAGAACTTCGAGACCCAGTACTTC

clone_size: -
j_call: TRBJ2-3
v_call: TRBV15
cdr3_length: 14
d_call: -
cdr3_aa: CATSRWGETDTQYF
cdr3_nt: TGTGCCACCAGCAGGTGGGGGGAAACAGATACGCAGTATTTT

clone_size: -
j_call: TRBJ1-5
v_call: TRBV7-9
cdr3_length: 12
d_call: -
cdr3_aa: CASSLEHQPQHF
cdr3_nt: TGTGCCAGCAGCTTAGAGCATCAGCCCCAGCATTTT

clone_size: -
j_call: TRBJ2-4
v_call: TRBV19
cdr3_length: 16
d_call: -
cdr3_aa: CASSFQGRVAKNIQYF
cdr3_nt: TGTGCCAGTAGTTTTCAGGGAAGGGTAGCCAAAAACATTCAGTACTTC

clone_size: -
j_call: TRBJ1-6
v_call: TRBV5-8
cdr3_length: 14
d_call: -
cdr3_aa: CASSFGRFNSPLHF
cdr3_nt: TGTGCCAGCAGCTTCGGCAGGTTTAATTCACCCCTCCACTTT

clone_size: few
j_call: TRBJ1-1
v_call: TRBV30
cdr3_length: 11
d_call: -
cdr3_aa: CAWSKGGGAFF
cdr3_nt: TGTGCCTGGAGTAAAGGGGGTGGCGCTTTCTTT

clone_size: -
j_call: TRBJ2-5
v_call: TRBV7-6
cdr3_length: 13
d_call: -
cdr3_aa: CASSLAWRETQYF
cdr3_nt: TGTGCCAGCAGCTTAGCGTGGCGGGAGACCCAGTACTTC

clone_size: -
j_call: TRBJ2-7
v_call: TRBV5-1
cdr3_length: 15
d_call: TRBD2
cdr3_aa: CASSLGGLAVDEQYF
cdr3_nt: TGCGCCAGCAGCTTGGGGGGACTAGCGGTAGACGAGCAGTACTTC

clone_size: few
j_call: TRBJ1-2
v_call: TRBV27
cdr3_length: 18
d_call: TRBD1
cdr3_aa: CASRRLYIKRDRGLGYTF
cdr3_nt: TGTGCCAGCAGACGACTCTACATTAAGCGGGACAGGGGACTTGGCTACACCTTC

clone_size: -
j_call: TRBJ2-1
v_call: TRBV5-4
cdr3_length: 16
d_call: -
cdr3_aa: CASSSGDKRPNNEQFF
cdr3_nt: TGTGCCAGCAGCTCAGGGGATAAGCGGCCGAACAATGAGCAGTTCTTC

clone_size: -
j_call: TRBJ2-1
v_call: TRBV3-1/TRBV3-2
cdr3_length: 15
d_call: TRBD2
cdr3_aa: CASSTPGLGSNEQFF
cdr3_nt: TGTGCCAGCAGTACCCCGGGACTAGGCAGTAATGAGCAGTTCTTC

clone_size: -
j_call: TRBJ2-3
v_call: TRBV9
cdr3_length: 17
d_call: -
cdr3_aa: CASSSASTILGADTQYF
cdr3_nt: TGTGCCAGCAGCTCGGCCTCGACTATCCTAGGCGCAGATACGCAGTATTTT

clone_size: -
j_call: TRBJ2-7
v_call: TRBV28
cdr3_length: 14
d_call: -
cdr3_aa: CASSLGANSYEQYF
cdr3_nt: TGTGCCAGCAGTTTGGGGGCCAACTCCTACGAGCAGTACTTC

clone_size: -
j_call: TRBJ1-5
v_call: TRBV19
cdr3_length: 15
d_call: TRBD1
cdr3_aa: CASSMGGQVNQPQHF
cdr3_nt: TGTGCCAGTAGTATGGGAGGACAGGTCAATCAGCCCCAGCATTTT

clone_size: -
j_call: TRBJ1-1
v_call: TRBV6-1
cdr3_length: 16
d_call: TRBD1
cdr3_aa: CASSEYGRGAYTEAFF
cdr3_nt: TGTGCCAGCAGTGAATATGGCAGGGGGGCGTACACTGAAGCTTTCTTT

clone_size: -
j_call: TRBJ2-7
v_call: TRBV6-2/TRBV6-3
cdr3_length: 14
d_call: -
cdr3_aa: CASSYNLGAYEQYF
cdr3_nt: TGTGCCAGCAGTTACAACCTAGGCGCCTACGAGCAGTACTTC

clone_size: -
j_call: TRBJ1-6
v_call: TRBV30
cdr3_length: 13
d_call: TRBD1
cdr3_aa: CAWSLGGESPLHF
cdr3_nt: TGTGCCTGGAGTCTAGGGGGCGAATCACCCCTCCACTTT

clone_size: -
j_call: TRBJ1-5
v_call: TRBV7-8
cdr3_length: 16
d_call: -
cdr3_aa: CASSLKVGQGNQPQHF
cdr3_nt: TGTGCCAGCAGCTTAAAGGTCGGGCAGGGTAATCAGCCCCAGCATTTT

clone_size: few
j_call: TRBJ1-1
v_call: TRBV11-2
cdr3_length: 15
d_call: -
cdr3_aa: CASSYDSGRGTEAFF
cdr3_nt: TGTGCCAGCAGCTATGACAGTGGCCGTGGCACTGAAGCTTTCTTT

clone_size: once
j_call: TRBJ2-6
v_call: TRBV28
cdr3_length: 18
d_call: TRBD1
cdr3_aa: CASSKWDRRSSGANVLTF
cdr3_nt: TGTGCCAGCAGCAAATGGGACAGACGAAGCTCTGGGGCCAACGTCCTGACTTTC